The 29 T cell receptor beta chains reported below all come from one sample, sequenced in a study of blood T cell repertoires in COVID-19. Method: immunoSEQ multiplex PCR; TCRdb's copy keeps in-frame clones and lacks some. The table has 50,000 or so clones, more than 80% seen once; the top ten hold 6.4%. Sequences were obtained from peripheral blood. Receptors originate from a man between 65 and 85 years old with active COVID-19.

CDR3: CASTDAGRVETQYF. The CDR3 nucleotides are TGTGCCAGCACCGATGCTGGCAGGGTGGAGACCCAGTACTTC. The V gene is TRBV7-9, the J gene TRBJ2-5; a weak D match, TRBD1 (5 bases). The CDR3 is 14 residues long. Looked up from germline, CDR1 is SEHNR and CDR2 is FQNEAQ (reference sequence). The V end lost 7 bases, the J end lost 5 bases, and 17 bases lay between the germline ends.

CDR3 coding DNA: TGTGCCAGCAGCCAAGTTGGAGCAGGGTTAAGAGAAAAACTGTTTTTT. Its protein product is CASSQVGAGLREKLFF. The V and J genes are TRBV3-1 (or the pseudogene TRBV3-2) and TRBJ1-4; possible D gene TRBD1, 5 bases. From germline, CDR1 is LGHDT and CDR2 YNNKEL (reference sequence). Trimming took off 1 base at V and 8 bases at J, with 17 bases between the two ends. The CDR3 has 16 residues.

V is TRBV3-1 (or the pseudogene TRBV3-2) and J is TRBJ1-6; 9 bases are shared with TRBD1. The CDR3 consists of 13 residues. Trimming removed 0 bases from V and 14 bases from J; junction bases left unmatched: 2. CDR1 is LGHDT and CDR2 is YNNKEL in the germline V gene (reference sequence). The CDR3 is CASSQDGTGTLHF. In DNA form, the CDR3 reads TGTGCCAGCAGCCAAGATGGGACAGGGACCCTCCACTTT.

V usage is TRBV10-1 and J usage is TRBJ2-3; 10 nucleotides match TRBD1. This CDR3 is 15 amino acids long. Trimming took 4 bases from V and 1 from J; bases not matched to a gene: 2. CDR1 WNHNN and CDR2 SYGVQD come from the germline V gene (reference sequence). DNA of the CDR3: TGCGCCAGCAGTGTGGGGACAGGGGGCACAGATACGCAGTATTTT. Its translation: CASSVGTGGTDTQYF.

The rearrangement uses TRBV24-1 and TRBJ2-5, with 7 bases that match TRBD1. The germline V gene encodes CDR1 KGHDR and CDR2 SFDVKD. The CDR3 length is 14 residues. J lost 4 bases, V lost 6 bases, and 7 bases had no gene match. The CDR3 coding sequence is TGTGCCACCAGTACTCAGGGGGTTTTAGAGACCCAGTACTTC. As protein: CATSTQGVLETQYF.

The J gene is TRBJ1-1, the V gene TRBV2; D perhaps matches TRBD1 (6 bases). The V gene lost 9 bases and the J gene lost 4 bases, with 18 bases spanning the gap. CDR1 is SNHLY, CDR2 FYNNEI, per germline. This CDR3 has 14 amino acids. Here the CDR3 reads CASQGGAVSTEAFF. The CDR3 DNA reads TGTGCCAGTCAAGGGGGGGCCGTGAGCACTGAAGCTTTCTTT.

The chain combines TRBV9 with TRBJ1-5, with 10 bases lining up with TRBD1. CDR1 is SGDLS, CDR2 YYNGEE, per germline. This CDR3 is 16 amino acids long. J gave up 2 bases and V 2 bases, and 4 bases lay outside the gene matches. The CDR3 sequence is CASSVGQGFGNQPQHF. CDR3 DNA sequence: TGTGCCAGCAGCGTGGGACAGGGGTTTGGCAATCAGCCCCAGCATTTT.

The rearrangement uses TRBV18 and TRBJ1-2; D gene ambiguous. Deletions cut 0 bases from V and 1 base from J, with 9 bases between. The CDR3 totals 15 residues. CDR1 is KGHSH, CDR2 LQKENI, per germline. The CDR3 nucleotides read TGTGCCAGCTCACCACCGGTGAAACTTAACTATGGCTACACCTTC. Its protein is CASSPPVKLNYGYTF.

The chain links TRBV4-1 to TRBJ2-7; TRBD1 agrees at 9 bases. CDR3 length: 17 residues. V was pared by 0 bases and J by 1 base, with 7 bases of the junction left unmatched. The V gene's germline CDR1 is MGHRA and CDR2 YSYEKL. The CDR3: CASSQDYGTGTSYEQYF. CDR3 sequence (DNA): TGCGCCAGCAGCCAAGACTATGGGACAGGGACTTCCTACGAGCAGTACTTC.

The gene calls are TRBV5-8 and TRBJ1-3, with 10 bases aligning to TRBD1. J was trimmed by 1 base and V by 4 bases; bases with no gene match: 8. The CDR3 runs to 17 residues. The germline CDR1 and CDR2 sequences are SGHTS and YDEGEE. The CDR3 loop is CASSIGTGAHSGNTIYF. The CDR3 DNA sequence: TGTGCCAGCAGCATAGGGACAGGGGCTCATTCTGGAAACACCATATATTTT.

V and J are TRBV2 and TRBJ2-1; 7 nucleotides match TRBD2. This CDR3 contains 15 residues. Germline CDR1 and CDR2: SNHLY and FYNNEI. J lost 5 bases, V lost 4 bases, and 8 bases had no gene match. The CDR3 is CASSAGGLTNNEQFF. CDR3 sequence (DNA): TGTGCCAGCAGTGCGGGGGGACTAACCAACAATGAGCAGTTCTTC.

This chain joins TRBV19 and TRBJ1-2, with 9 bases that match TRBD1. This CDR3 has 15 residues. V trimming: 3 bases; J trimming: 7 bases; junction bases outside the gene matches: 9. Germline V CDR1 and CDR2: LNHDA, SQIVND (reference sequence). CDR3 amino acids: CASSMRTGAHIGYTF. The CDR3, as DNA: TGTGCCAGTAGTATGCGGACAGGGGCCCATATTGGCTACACCTTC.

The chain is built from TRBV27 and TRBJ2-1; 8 bases fit TRBD2. The CDR3 contains 13 residues. J was trimmed by 1 base and V by 11 bases; bases with no gene match: 4. Germline CDR1 reads MNHEY; CDR2 reads SMNVEV (reference sequence). The CDR3 DNA reads TGTGCCTCGCGGGGGGCGTCCTACAATGAGCAGTTCTTC. Amino acid sequence: CASRGASYNEQFF.

V and J are TRBV30 and TRBJ2-5; D gene unclear. The CDR3 loop spans 14 amino acids. The V end lost 0 bases, the J end lost 5 bases, and 13 bases lay between the germline ends. Per germline, CDR1 GTSNPN and CDR2 SVGIG (reference sequence). The CDR3 nucleotides read TGTGCCTGGAGTGTAGTGTCCTTCGGGGAGACCCAGTACTTC. Translating it yields CAWSVVSFGETQYF.

The CDR3 coding sequence is TGCGCCAGCAGCTCCGGACAGGGCTACGAGCAGTACTTC. Translated, it gives CASSSGQGYEQYF. The J gene is TRBJ2-7, the V gene TRBV5-1; 8 nucleotides agree with TRBD1. J was trimmed by 3 bases and V by 3 bases; bases with no gene match: 2. Per the germline V gene, CDR1 is SGHRS and CDR2 is YFSETQ. There are 13 residues in the CDR3. Looking up the rest from reference TRBV5-1 and TRBJ2-7 gives the full variable domain: KAGVTQTPRYLIKTRGQQVTLSCSPISGHRSVSWYQQTPGQGLQFLFEYFSETQRNKGNFPGRFSGRQFSNSRSEMNVSTLELGDSALYLCASSSGQGYEQYFGPGTRLTVT.

The chain employs TRBV2 and TRBJ2-3, with TRBD2 matching 7 bases. Per the germline V gene, CDR1 is SNHLY and CDR2 is FYNNEI. The CDR3 length is 14 residues. Written as DNA, the CDR3 is TGTGCTATCTCAGCGGGGATTAGCACAGATACGCAGTATTTT. Translating it yields CAISAGISTDTQYF.

The V gene is TRBV10-3, the J gene TRBJ1-2, with 7 positions matching TRBD1. J gave up 8 bases and V 5 bases, and 11 bases lay outside the gene matches. Germline-derived CDR1 and CDR2 are ENHRY and SYGVKD. The CDR3 loop spans 14 amino acids. CDR3 coding DNA: TGTGCCATCAGTAAAGAAGGGGACAGAGGAGGCTACACCTTC. Translating it yields CAISKEGDRGGYTF.

The genes are TRBV11-2 and TRBJ2-7, with 8 positions matching TRBD1. Trimming removed 1 base from V and 4 bases from J; junction bases left unmatched: 12. Germline V CDR1 and CDR2: SGHAT, FQNNGV. CDR3 length: 17 amino acids. The CDR3 region has the DNA TGTGCCAGCAGCTTAGCCCCGGGCGGACAGGGATTGTACGAGCAGTACTTC. As protein: CASSLAPGGQGLYEQYF.

This chain links TRBV4-3 with TRBJ2-6; maybe TRBD1 (6 bases). The CDR3 totals 18 residues. From germline, CDR1 is LGHNA and CDR2 YSLEER. The V and J ends lost 4 bases and 1 base respectively, with 17 bases between them. DNA for the CDR3: TGCGCCAGCAGCCCGAATGGACAGCTACTTTCTGGGGCCAACGTCCTGACTTTC. It translates to CASSPNGQLLSGANVLTF.

V and J are TRBV3-1 (or the pseudogene TRBV3-2) and TRBJ2-3; D not resolved. The germline V gene encodes CDR1 LGHDT and CDR2 YNNKEL (reference sequence). V gave up 8 bases and J gave up 0 bases, with 12 bases separating them. The CDR3 loop spans 14 amino acids. CDR3 region: CASSSLRSTDTQYF. CDR3 in DNA: TGTGCCAGCTCCTCCCTGCGCAGCACAGATACGCAGTATTTT.

In this sample, this clone turned up once. The rearrangement links TRBV18 to TRBJ2-5; D not resolved. The germline CDR1 and CDR2 sequences are KGHSH and LQKENI. The V and J ends lost 0 bases and 5 bases respectively, with 7 bases between them. The CDR3 is 13 residues long. CDR3 DNA sequence: TGTGCCAGCTCACCACCGGTTGAGGAGACCCAGTACTTC. Translated: CASSPPVEETQYF.

This clone was recorded once. The chain joins TRBV5-1 to TRBJ2-3; 10 positions agree with TRBD1. Germline CDR1 is SGHRS and CDR2 is YFSETQ. The CDR3 runs 15 residues. V shed 4 bases and J 6 bases; nucleotides not matched to a gene: 8. The CDR3 DNA is TGCGCCAGCAGCCGTGGACAGGGGGGCCACGATACGCAGTATTTT. Its translation is CASSRGQGGHDTQYF.

V and J are TRBV6-1 and TRBJ2-7; no definite D call. Germline CDR1 and CDR2: MNHNS and SASEGT. The CDR3 is 16 amino acids. Trimming shortened V by 2 bases and J by 0 bases, and 14 bases separated the two germline ends. CDR3 nucleotides: TGTGCCAGCAGTGAATACGTGGGCTTGGTCTCCTACGAGCAGTACTTC. Translation gives CASSEYVGLVSYEQYF.

This chain connects TRBV7-2 to TRBJ1-4, with 11 nucleotides matching TRBD1. V shed 6 bases, J shed 8 bases, and the junction held 5 bases outside the gene matches. CDR3 length equals 14 residues. In germline, CDR1 is SGHTA, CDR2 FQGNSA. CDR3 amino acids: CASRGDRGEEKLFF. As DNA, the CDR3 is TGTGCCAGCAGGGGGGACAGGGGGGAAGAAAAACTGTTTTTT.

V gene TRBV9 combines with J gene TRBJ1-1, with TRBD1 as a possible D gene (5 bases). The CDR3 consists of 14 residues. V was cut by 3 bases and J by 4 bases, with 13 bases left in between. Germline loops: CDR1 SGDLS, CDR2 YYNGEE. CDR3 amino acids: CASSGQGIGTEAFF. DNA for the CDR3: TGTGCCAGCAGCGGCCAGGGTATCGGCACTGAAGCTTTCTTT.

This chain connects TRBV9 to TRBJ1-5, with 7 bases matching TRBD1. CDR3 length: 15 amino acids. J was trimmed by 4 bases and V by 0 bases; bases with no gene match: 4. Germline CDR1 and CDR2: SGDLS and YYNGEE. CDR3: CASSVAGDRNQPQHF. Here the CDR3 DNA reads TGTGCCAGCAGCGTAGCTGGGGACAGAAATCAGCCCCAGCATTTT. Complete variable domain (other parts from reference TRBV9 and TRBJ1-5): DSGVTQTPKHLITATGQRVTLRCSPRSGDLSVYWYQQSLDQGLQFLIQYYNGEERAKGNILERFSAQQFPDLHSELNLSSLELGDSALYFCASSVAGDRNQPQHFGDGTRLSIL.

The chain has TRBV3-1 (or the pseudogene TRBV3-2) and TRBJ1-2; TRBD1 is a possible D gene (5 bases). V lost 4 bases and J lost 2, with 14 bases in between. From germline, CDR1 is LGHDT and CDR2 YNNKEL (reference sequence). The CDR3 runs to 15 residues. The CDR3 is CASSRGHHPNYGYTF. The CDR3, as DNA: TGTGCCAGCAGCCGAGGACACCACCCCAACTATGGCTACACCTTC.

The chain joins TRBV18 to TRBJ2-7; TRBD2 might be the D (5 bases). Germline assignment: CDR1 KGHSH and CDR2 LQKENI. Trimming removed 0 bases at V and 0 bases at J, with 9 bases between. CDR3 size: 15 residues. The CDR3 here is CASSPPSAGSYEQYF. The CDR3 nucleotides are TGTGCCAGCTCACCACCCTCTGCGGGCTCCTACGAGCAGTACTTC.

This rearrangement joins TRBV13 to TRBJ1-2; D call uncertain. CDR1 and CDR2 (germline): PRHDT, FYEKMQ (reference sequence). The V end lost 5 bases, the J end lost 4 bases, and 8 bases lay between the germline ends. The CDR3 runs 12 residues. The CDR3 sequence is CASSINSYGYTF. CDR3 bases: TGTGCCAGCAGCATAAACAGCTATGGCTACACCTTC.